Below are 11 T cell receptor beta chains sequenced from a single sample in a study of vaccination and CD4 T cells after COVID-19. Time point of the sample: late sampling 161 to 241 days after vaccination in three convalescent patients. Treatment noted: roughly 10-day PBMC culture with coronavirus spike peptide pools or control peptides (ViraFEST assay). These receptors have no identified antigens. CD4+ T cells that had been cultured provided DNA sequenced with the Oncomine TCR Beta short-read assay. TCRdb called the PCR reads again in MiXCR, with one record for every CDR3 protein. The table records tens of thousands of distinct CDR3 sequences, 32% of them present only once. This sample comprised CD4+ T cells from blood, cultured in vitro, obtained about 7 months after SARS-CoV-2 vaccination. The source is a human donor who had recovered from COVID-19.

This clonotype appeared a few times. The rearrangement joins TRBV6-5 to TRBJ2-4; 10 bases are a match to TRBD1. V shed 4 bases, J shed 0 bases, and the junction held 6 bases outside the gene matches. Per germline, CDR1 MNHEY and CDR2 SVGAGI. The CDR3 consists of 17 residues. CDR3 nucleotides: TGTGCCAGCAGTTTGACGACAGGGGGCTTAGCCAAAAACATTCAGTACTTC. Protein: CASSLTTGGLAKNIQYF.

The chain joins TRBV20-1 to TRBJ1-1; the D is unclear. Trimming took off 2 bases at V and 3 bases at J, with 10 bases between the two ends. CDR1 is DFQATT and CDR2 is SNEGSKA in the germline V gene (reference sequence). The CDR3 contains 13 residues. The DNA of the CDR3 is TGCAGTGCTAGACAGTGGGGATACACTGAAGCTTTCTTT. This codes for CSARQWGYTEAFF.

This clonotype has only a few counts. The chain has TRBV28 and TRBJ1-2; 7 nucleotides align to TRBD1. The CDR3 length is 15 residues. Trimming removed 6 bases from V and 1 base from J; junction bases left unmatched: 8. Germline V lookup: CDR1 MDHEN, CDR2 SYDVKM. CDR3 coding DNA: TGTGCCAGCAGCCCGGGACAGCCATTTAACTATGGCTACACCTTC. Translated: CASSPGQPFNYGYTF.

This clonotype was observed a single time. V is TRBV10-3 and J is TRBJ2-5; D perhaps matches TRBD1 (5 bases). The CDR3 extends over 13 amino acids. V lost 4 bases, J lost 0 bases, and 6 bases lay in between. The V gene's germline CDR1 is ENHRY and CDR2 SYGVKD. This CDR3 reads CAISGQNQETQYF. In DNA, the CDR3 is TGTGCCATCAGTGGACAGAACCAAGAGACCCAGTACTTC.

The V call is TRBV7-9, the J call TRBJ2-2, with a tentative D call TRBD1 (5 bases). The CDR3 loop spans 16 amino acids. The V end was cut by 2 bases, the J end by 1 base, with 11 bases between. CDR1 SEHNR and CDR2 FQNEAQ come from the germline V gene (reference sequence). Here the CDR3 reads CASSLRGKENTGELFF. For the CDR3, the DNA is TGTGCCAGCAGCTTAAGGGGCAAAGAGAACACCGGGGAGCTGTTTTTT.

The chain links TRBV7-9 to TRBJ2-7; 7 bases line up with TRBD2. The CDR3 contains 15 residues. V dropped 5 bases and J dropped 3; count of bases not matched to a gene: 10. The germline V gene encodes CDR1 SEHNR and CDR2 FQNEAQ (reference sequence). The CDR3 region is CASSSRAGAVYEQYF. CDR3 coding DNA: TGTGCCAGCAGCAGCCGCGCGGGAGCGGTCTACGAGCAGTACTTC.

This clonotype was seen a single time. This sequence joins TRBV5-1 and TRBJ2-3; 7 bases agree with TRBD2. V trimming: 0 bases; J trimming: 0 bases; junction bases outside the gene matches: 1. This CDR3 is 15 amino acids long. CDR1 is SGHRS and CDR2 is YFSETQ in the germline V gene. The CDR3: CASSLGGGSTDTQYF. CDR3 nucleotide sequence: TGCGCCAGCAGCTTGGGCGGGGGAAGCACAGATACGCAGTATTTT.

The V gene is TRBV4-2, the J gene TRBJ2-1; 10 bases fit TRBD2. V lost 3 bases and J lost 10; bases outside the gene matches: 9. CDR1 and CDR2 (germline): LGHNA, YNFKEQ. This CDR3 contains 15 residues. CDR3 DNA sequence: TGTGCCAGCAGCCACCACGGACTAGCGGAGGAGGAGCAGTTCTTC. Its protein product is CASSHHGLAEEEQFF.

The chain couples TRBV11-3 to TRBJ1-1; D is unclear. Trimming left V 5 bases short and J 0 bases short, with 10 bases between. CDR3 length equals 14 residues. Looked up from germline, CDR1 is SGHNT and CDR2 is YENEEA. The CDR3 reads CASSVRSVNTEAFF. The CDR3 bases are TGTGCCAGCAGCGTGAGGAGCGTGAACACTGAAGCTTTCTTT.

The J gene is TRBJ2-6, the V gene TRBV21-1; the table calls TRBD1, which could not be checked here. TRBV21-1 is tagged as a pseudogene. This CDR3 has 16 residues. The CDR3 coding sequence is TGTGCCAGCAACCGACAGCCATCCTCTGGGGCCAACGTCCTGACTTTC. This encodes CASNRQPSSGANVLTF.

This chain uses TRBV24-1 with TRBJ2-5; D gene unclear. The V end lost 1 base, the J end lost 9 bases, and 8 bases lay between the germline ends. The CDR3 length is 12 residues. Germline V gives CDR1 KGHDR, CDR2 SFDVKD. CDR3 region: CATSDFAKAQYF. DNA for the CDR3: TGTGCCACCAGTGATTTTGCGAAGGCCCAGTACTTC.